A single sample is the source of the 24 T cell receptor beta chains below, sequenced in a study of cytomegalovirus exposure and HLA in healthy donors. PCR was performed using 60 Vbeta and 13 Jbeta primers. Method: immunoSEQ multiplex PCR; TCRdb's copy keeps in-frame clones and lacks some. The sample contains roughly 100,000 clones, roughly 85% of which appear only once. The sample taken for sequencing was PBMCs. The receptor set was obtained from a woman aged 40 to 49 in good health and CMV-seronegative.

This clone came up a few times. This rearrangement joins TRBV5-5 to TRBJ1-1, with 7 bases matching TRBD1. The CDR3 length is 17 residues. Per germline, CDR1 SGHKS and CDR2 YYEKEE (reference sequence). V was clipped by 0 bases and J by 6 bases; unmatched bases: 14. The CDR3 here is CASSLELPGQFFAEAFF. Written as DNA, the CDR3 is TGTGCCAGCAGCTTGGAATTGCCGGGACAGTTCTTTGCTGAAGCTTTCTTT.

V usage is TRBV7-2 and J usage is TRBJ2-7, with D tentatively TRBD1 (6 bases). The CDR3 is made up of 12 amino acids. Germline V gives CDR1 SGHTA, CDR2 FQGNSA. Trimming cost V 4 bases and J 4 bases, with 8 bases left between them. CDR3 DNA sequence: TGTGCCAGCAGCTCACAGGGTTACGAGCAGTACTTC. Protein product: CASSSQGYEQYF.

This sequence joins TRBV6-1 and TRBJ1-1; TRBD1 is a possible D gene (6 bases). Germline loops: CDR1 MNHNS, CDR2 SASEGT. The CDR3 runs 17 residues. The V gene lost 2 bases and the J gene lost 2 bases, with 18 bases spanning the gap. DNA for the CDR3: TGTGCCAGCAGTGAACGCGGAAGGAGCGGGGGCAACACTGAAGCTTTCTTT. This sequence encodes CASSERGRSGGNTEAFF.

This clone was observed a few times. This sequence joins TRBV4-3 and TRBJ1-2; no definite D call. CDR1 LGHNA and CDR2 YSLEER come from the germline V gene. Trimming stripped 1 base from V and 5 bases from J, with 14 bases between. This CDR3 is 15 amino acids long. The CDR3 DNA is TGCGCCAGCAGCCAAGCCCGCGACACGGCTTATGGCTACACCTTC. Its translation is CASSQARDTAYGYTF.

V gene TRBV18 combines with J gene TRBJ2-7, with D unresolved. Trimming cost V 3 bases and J 3 bases, with 6 bases left between them. The CDR3 covers 12 residues. CDR1 KGHSH and CDR2 LQKENI come from the germline V gene. This CDR3 reads CASSPPSYEQYF. CDR3 bases: TGTGCCAGCTCACCGCCCAGCTACGAGCAGTACTTC.

The chain is built from TRBV28 and TRBJ2-1, with 10 positions matching TRBD1. Germline CDR1 MDHEN, CDR2 SYDVKM. The V gene end was trimmed by 7 bases and the J gene end by 3 bases; junction bases not matched to a gene: 6. This CDR3 region has 15 residues. The CDR3 region has the DNA TGTGCCAGCACCGCCGGGACAGGGGTCTACAATGAGCAGTTCTTC. It encodes CASTAGTGVYNEQFF.

V usage is TRBV7-2 and J usage is TRBJ2-5; D is undetermined. The V end was cut by 1 base, the J end by 5 bases, with 5 bases between. CDR1 and CDR2 (germline): SGHTA, FQGNSA. The length of the CDR3 is 12 residues. The CDR3 loop is CASSLVQETQYF. The CDR3 DNA is TGTGCCAGCAGCTTAGTTCAGGAGACCCAGTACTTC.

The chain joins TRBV28 to TRBJ2-7; D not resolved. The V end was cut by 6 bases, the J end by 3 bases, with 6 bases between. The CDR3 spans 11 residues. Germline values: CDR1 MDHEN, CDR2 SYDVKM. The CDR3 DNA is TGTGCCAGCAGCCCCTTCTACGAGCAGTACTTC. Encoded protein: CASSPFYEQYF.

The chain carries TRBV5-1 and TRBJ2-3; 8 bases fit TRBD1. Germline V CDR1 and CDR2: SGHRS, YFSETQ. CDR3 length: 16 residues. Trimming cost V 0 bases and J 2 bases; bases outside gene matches: 5. The CDR3 sequence: CASSLEVRGPTDTQYF. CDR3 DNA sequence: TGCGCCAGCAGCTTGGAGGTCAGGGGGCCCACAGATACGCAGTATTTT.

The V and J genes are TRBV5-1 and TRBJ2-5; 8 positions match TRBD2. The germline CDR1 and CDR2 sequences are SGHRS and YFSETQ. CDR3 length: 14 amino acids. The junction had 8 bases not matched to a gene; V was cut back by 6 bases and J by 4 bases. The CDR3 spells CASTPGLASETQYF. CDR3 DNA sequence: TGCGCCAGCACCCCCGGACTAGCCTCAGAGACCCAGTACTTC.

The J gene is TRBJ1-4, the V gene TRBV28; 9 positions agree with TRBD1. The CDR3 extends over 14 amino acids. Germline CDR1 reads MDHEN; CDR2 reads SYDVKM. J gave up 10 bases and V 7 bases, and 10 bases lay outside the gene matches. CDR3 protein: CASTFRDRARKLFF. For the CDR3, the DNA is TGTGCCAGCACTTTCCGGGACAGGGCCAGAAAACTGTTTTTT.

The gene calls are TRBV21-1 and TRBJ2-7; TRBD1 is taken as the D call from the table, unchecked against the DNA. TRBV21-1 is flagged as a pseudogene. The CDR3 is made up of 16 amino acids. CDR3 protein: CASSKGNRDRSYEQYF. The CDR3 region has the DNA TGTGCCAGCAGCAAGGGAAACAGGGATAGGTCCTACGAGCAGTACTTC.

The genes are TRBV5-4 and TRBJ2-3; D is uncertain. The CDR3 contains 16 residues. V lost 3 bases, J lost 0 bases, and 14 bases lay in between. Germline V CDR1 and CDR2: SGHNT, YYREEE (reference sequence). Here the CDR3 DNA reads TGTGCCAGCAGCTACAGAATTGAAACAAGCACAGATACGCAGTATTTT. Its protein is CASSYRIETSTDTQYF.

This clone has a handful of counts. The chain is built from TRBV5-4 and TRBJ2-7, with D possibly matching TRBD1 (6 bases). Looked up from germline, CDR1 is SGHNT and CDR2 is YYREEE (reference sequence). The CDR3 has 15 residues. V gave up 4 bases and J gave up 2 bases, with 16 bases separating them. CDR3 amino acids: CASSNEIGTTYEQYF. The DNA of the CDR3 is TGTGCCAGCAGCAACGAGATCGGGACAACCTACGAGCAGTACTTC.

The genes are TRBV28 and TRBJ1-2, with TRBD1 matching 8 bases. CDR1 MDHEN and CDR2 SYDVKM come from the germline V gene. V shed 1 base, J shed 5 bases, and the junction held 6 bases outside the gene matches. The CDR3 consists of 15 residues. Written as DNA, the CDR3 is TGTGCCAGCAGTTTATTTCAGGGGGCCGGGTATGGCTACACCTTC. The encoded protein is CASSLFQGAGYGYTF.

The sample holds a few counts of this clone. V is TRBV6-5 and J is TRBJ2-7; a weak D match, TRBD2 (6 bases). The V and J ends lost 4 bases and 2 bases respectively, with 12 bases between them. Germline V gene data show CDR1 as MNHEY and CDR2 as SVGAGI. The CDR3 extends over 14 amino acids. The CDR3 DNA is TGTGCCAGCAGTTCGGGGGACGAGACCTACGAGCAGTACTTC. Amino acids: CASSSGDETYEQYF.

The rearrangement links TRBV15 to TRBJ1-4, with 7 positions matching TRBD1. This CDR3 region has 16 residues. Germline trimming cut 5 bases from V and 5 bases from J; bases unmatched to any gene: 11. The germline V gene has CDR1 LNHNV and CDR2 YYDKDF (reference sequence). The CDR3 nucleotides are TGTGCCACCAGCCTAGACAGGGTGGGGGGAAATGAAAAACTGTTTTTT. This translates into CATSLDRVGGNEKLFF.

Comments on this clone: Different DNA sequences within this sample yield the same CDR3. The rearrangement uses TRBV7-6 and TRBJ2-7, with 8 bases lining up with TRBD1. The junction had 5 bases not matched to a gene; V was cut back by 1 base and J by 3 bases. Germline V gene sequence: CDR1 SGHVS, CDR2 FNYEAQ. This CDR3 region has 15 residues. The CDR3 DNA reads TGTGCCAGCAGCTTAGGGCAGGGGGCCGGCTACGAGCAGTACTTC. It yields the protein CASSLGQGAGYEQYF.

The gene calls are TRBV11-2 and TRBJ2-2; D gene ambiguous. Trimming removed 7 bases at V and 1 base at J, with 10 bases between. The CDR3 sequence is 14 residues long. Germline lookup yields CDR1 SGHAT and CDR2 FQNNGV. CDR3 DNA: TGTGCCAGCACAATAGATGGGAACACCGGGGAGCTGTTTTTT. It specifies CASTIDGNTGELFF.

This chain uses TRBV19 with TRBJ2-3; 9 nucleotides agree with TRBD1. The V segment lost 7 bases and the J segment 1 base; nucleotides outside the gene matches: 3. This CDR3 spans 14 amino acids. Looked up from germline, CDR1 is LNHDA and CDR2 is SQIVND (reference sequence). CDR3 in amino acids: CASTRDRGTDTQYF. CDR3 coding DNA: TGTGCCAGTACCCGGGACAGGGGCACAGATACGCAGTATTTT.

The chain joins TRBV28 to TRBJ2-1; 9 bases align to TRBD1. V shed 6 bases and J 9 bases; nucleotides not matched to a gene: 9. This CDR3 has 14 residues. Germline V CDR1 and CDR2: MDHEN, SYDVKM. The CDR3 coding sequence is TGTGCCAGCAGCCCCGGACAGGGGAGGGGTGAGCAGTTCTTC. Translated: CASSPGQGRGEQFF.

Notes on this clone: The sample holds other DNA sequences that translate to the same CDR3. The chain carries TRBV30 and TRBJ1-6; 9 nucleotides agree with TRBD1. Germline V CDR1 and CDR2: GTSNPN, SVGIG (reference sequence). The CDR3 has 16 residues. The V gene end was trimmed by 7 bases and the J gene end by 10 bases; junction bases not matched to a gene: 17. The CDR3, as DNA: TGTGCCTTTATCGATTCACCGGGGACAGGGAGATCACCCCTCCACTTT. Translated, it gives CAFIDSPGTGRSPLHF. Full variable domain (missing parts from reference TRBV30 and TRBJ1-6): SQTIHQWPATLVQPVGSPLSLECTVEGTSNPNLYWYRQAAGRGLQLLFYSVGIGQISSEVPQNLSASRPQDRQFILSSKKLLLSDSGFYLCAFIDSPGTGRSPLHFGNGTRLTVT.

The table lists this clone with a count of one. Relative to the germline gene, one junction end is altered; a read error may explain this. In the same sample, other DNA sequences code for this CDR3. V usage is TRBV28 and J usage is TRBJ2-7; a weak D match, TRBD2 (7 bases). The CDR3 is made up of 16 amino acids. CDR1 MDHEN and CDR2 SYDVKM come from the germline V gene. The CDR3 spells CASSLGGGGGTYEQYF. The CDR3 DNA sequence: TGCGCCAGCAGTTTGGGTGGGGGAGGGGGGACTTACGAGCAGTACTTC.

The chain carries TRBV25-1 and TRBJ2-2; possibly TRBD2 for D (5 bases). Trimming took off 3 bases at V and 4 bases at J, with 6 bases between the two ends. The germline V gene has CDR1 MGHDK and CDR2 SYGVNS. The CDR3 has 13 residues. CDR3 protein: CASSERVTGELFF. The CDR3 coding sequence is TGTGCCAGCAGTGAGAGGGTCACCGGGGAGCTGTTTTTT.